Detailed here is one T cell receptor (beta chain). Its cognate antigen is unknown. This specimen belongs to a study of blood T cells in healthy people across ages. About the research overall: For every two T cells, template switching captured about one barcoded beta molecule.

Germline loops: CDR1 SGDLS, CDR2 YYNGEE. Trimming at V came to 7 bases and at J to 0 bases, leaving 6 bases not matched to a gene. The CDR3 runs to 14 residues. Study outcomes and limitations: It was not known whether donors were CMV positive (a possible confounder of expanded clonotype changes). Both naive CD4+ cell counts and diversity were greater in long-lived donors than in aged donors.

PCR was performed a second time for about 6 to 12 cycles using a sample-barcoded 5' primer and a J-beta primer mix. MiXCR was run by TCRdb on the 5' RACE reads, yielding one entry per CDR3 protein. The sample contains around 2 million distinct CDR3 sequences, around 42% of which appear only once. This receptor was obtained from a human donor in good health. The chain has TRBV9 and TRBJ2-7; 8 bases fit TRBD2. Sequencing used blood. The CDR3 DNA is TGTGCCAGCGCCGTAGCGGGGAGCTCCTACGAGCAGTACTTC. Translating gives CASAVAGSSYEQYF. The full variable domain, in which reference TRBV9 and TRBJ2-7 provide the parts outside the CDR3, is DSGVTQTPKHLITATGQRVTLRCSPRSGDLSVYWYQQSLDQGLQFLIQYYNGEERAKGNILERFSAQQFPDLHSELNLSSLELGDSALYFCASAVAGSSYEQYFGPGTRLTVT.